The 15 T cell receptor beta chains below all came from one sample that was sequenced in a study of T cells expressing NK-cell markers. TCRdb reprocessed the 5' RACE reads and keeps a single row for each CDR3 protein, giving no DNA. This repertoire includes some 600,000 distinct CDR3 sequences. Material for sequencing was blood T cells: a sorted CD56 or NKG2C T cell subset, CD4+ or CD8+ T cells, or bulk PBMC T cells (not recorded which). The receptors here all came from a man aged 18 to 30 in good health.

Here the CDR3 reads CASSFQPSGVSGELFF. The chain recombines TRBV12-3 or TRBV12-4 with TRBJ2-2. The CDR3 length is 16 residues.

The chain combines TRBV6-1 with TRBJ1-6. This CDR3 spans 15 amino acids. CDR1 MNHNS and CDR2 SASEGT come from the germline V gene. This chain's CDR3 is CASSKGSSYNSPLHF.

The rearrangement links TRBV20-1 to TRBJ2-3. CDR1 and CDR2 (germline): DFQATT, SNEGSKA (reference sequence). The CDR3 runs to 15 residues. The CDR3 sequence: CSAPPTGIGTDTQYF.

The V call is TRBV7-2, the J call TRBJ2-7; the TRBD2 assignment by TCRdb is unverifiable without DNA. Germline values: CDR1 SGHTA, CDR2 FQGNSA. CDR3 length: 15 residues. The CDR3: CASSPYTLVSYEQYF.

This chain joins TRBV20-1 and TRBJ2-1; TCRdb's assignment of TRBD2 cannot be checked, as there is no DNA. CDR1 and CDR2 (germline): DFQATT, SNEGSKA (reference sequence). The CDR3 is made up of 16 amino acids. CDR3 sequence: CSAYPVAGLSYNEQFF.

The chain combines TRBV27 with TRBJ1-2; TCRdb gives TRBD1 as the D gene, but with no DNA this cannot be confirmed. The CDR3 runs to 17 residues. Germline assignment: CDR1 MNHEY and CDR2 SMNVEV (reference sequence). CDR3 loop: CASSLQAGRTLNYGYTF.

The chain carries TRBV4-3 and TRBJ1-4; checking the TCRdb D call of TRBD1 is not possible without DNA. Germline CDR1 and CDR2: LGHNA and YSLEER. The CDR3 runs 15 residues. CDR3: CASSQERGINEKLFF.

The chain combines TRBV21-1 with TRBJ2-5. TRBV21-1 constitutes a pseudogene. This CDR3 comprises 13 residues. CDR3 region: CASSENKWETQYF.

The chain joins TRBV12-5 to TRBJ2-5; TCRdb lists TRBD2, though no DNA is available to test this call. The CDR3 is made up of 16 amino acids. In germline, CDR1 is LGHNT, CDR2 FRNRAP. The CDR3 loop reads CASGFITLNREETQYF.

The rearrangement joins TRBV20-1 to TRBJ2-1; TCRdb lists TRBD2, though no DNA is available to test this call. Germline CDR1 reads DFQATT; CDR2 reads SNEGSKA (reference sequence). The CDR3 is 17 amino acids. The chain's CDR3 is CSARGLAGRSVGHEQFF.

This rearrangement joins TRBV24-1 to TRBJ2-3. The CDR3 consists of 13 residues. CDR1 and CDR2 (germline): KGHDR, SFDVKD. The CDR3 sequence is CATSDSNRDTQYF.

The chain recombines TRBV21-1 with TRBJ2-7. TRBV21-1 is described as a pseudogene. This CDR3 region has 20 residues. CDR3 sequence reads: CASSNWMSRERRRRVTQQYF.

The gene calls are TRBV25-1 and TRBJ2-1; TCRdb lists TRBD1, though no DNA is available to test this call. CDR1 and CDR2 from the germline V gene are MGHDK and SYGVNS. The CDR3 length is 13 residues. The CDR3 sequence: CASSAGQGAEQFF.

The chain joins TRBV12-5 to TRBJ1-5; TCRdb gives TRBD1 as the D gene, but with no DNA this cannot be confirmed. The germline CDR1 and CDR2 sequences are LGHNT and FRNRAP. This CDR3 is built from 15 residues. The CDR3 loop is CASALEQGANQPQHF.

The chain joins TRBV6-5 to TRBJ1-2; there is no DNA to check the TCRdb D call of TRBD1. This CDR3 is 14 amino acids long. Germline CDR1 MNHEY, CDR2 SVGAGI. CDR3 residues: CASSYTGDGYGYTF.